The 6 T cell receptor beta chains below were found in one sample sequenced in a study of blood T cell repertoires in COVID-19. Profiling relied on immunoSEQ multiplex PCR, and the TCRdb table lists in-frame clones only, not all of them. The sample carries some 110,000 clones, around 82% recorded once. Sequenced sample: peripheral blood. The source is a man in his fifties or sixties with acute or convalescent COVID-19.

V usage is TRBV18 and J usage is TRBJ1-3; D ambiguous. Trimming took off 6 bases at V and 1 base at J, with 13 bases between the two ends. This CDR3 has 15 residues. Germline CDR1 KGHSH, CDR2 LQKENI. CDR3 in amino acids: CASSHQRDSGNTIYF. The CDR3 region has the DNA TGTGCCAGCTCCCACCAGAGGGATTCTGGAAACACCATATATTTT.

The table lists this clone with a few counts. J is TRBJ1-1 and V is TRBV11-3; D gene uncertain. Germline loops: CDR1 SGHNT, CDR2 YENEEA. CDR3 length: 14 amino acids. V lost 5 bases and J 4 bases, leaving 14 bases between the germline ends. DNA of the CDR3: TGTGCCAGCAGCCGAAGTAGGGAGTTCACTGAAGCTTTCTTT. Protein product: CASSRSREFTEAFF. Based on the CDR3 plus reference TRBV11-3 and TRBJ1-1, the full variable domain is EAGVVQSPRYKIIEKKQPVAFWCNPISGHNTLYWYLQNLGQGPELLIRYENEEAVDDSQLPKDRFSAERLKGVDSTLKIQPAELGDSAVYLCASSRSREFTEAFFGQGTRLTVV.

A few counts support this clone. The chain combines TRBV25-1 with TRBJ1-1; 7 positions match TRBD1. CDR1 MGHDK and CDR2 SYGVNS come from the germline V gene. This CDR3 is 15 amino acids long. J lost 1 base, V lost 1 base, and 3 bases had no gene match. CDR3 bases: TGTGCCAGCAGTGAATGGGGACAGAGGAACACTGAAGCTTTCTTT. Its translation is CASSEWGQRNTEAFF. Supplemented by reference TRBV25-1 and TRBJ1-1, the full variable domain reads EADIYQTPRYLVIGTGKKITLECSQTMGHDKMYWYQQDPGMELHLIHYSYGVNSTEKGDLSSESTVSRIRTEHFPLTLESARPSHTSQYLCASSEWGQRNTEAFFGQGTRLTVV.

V usage is TRBV7-3 and J usage is TRBJ2-7; tentative D call: TRBD1 (6 bases). CDR1 and CDR2 from the germline V gene are SGHTA and FQGTGA. CDR3 length: 14 residues. V lost 2 bases and J lost 2, with 10 bases in between. CDR3 residues: CASSLDGTTYEQYF. The CDR3 bases are TGTGCCAGCAGCTTAGACGGGACAACCTACGAGCAGTACTTC.

J is TRBJ2-3 and V is TRBV7-8; maybe TRBD1 (5 bases). Germline loops: CDR1 SGHVS, CDR2 FQNEAQ. V lost 0 bases, J lost 6 bases, and 10 bases lay in between. CDR3 length: 14 amino acids. The CDR3 nucleotides are TGTGCCAGCAGCTTAGCGCAGGGTGCTGATACGCAGTATTTT. This codes for CASSLAQGADTQYF. The full variable domain, in which reference TRBV7-8 and TRBJ2-3 provide the parts outside the CDR3, is GAGVSQSPRYKVAKRGQDVALRCDPISGHVSLFWYQQALGQGPEFLTYFQNEAQLDKSGLPSDRFFAERPEGSVSTLKIQRTQQEDSAVYLCASSLAQGADTQYFGPGTRLTVL.

The chain couples TRBV13 to TRBJ1-6; no clear D. The CDR3 length is 13 residues. V was cut by 4 bases and J by 11 bases, with 12 bases left in between. Germline CDR1 PRHDT, CDR2 FYEKMQ (reference sequence). CDR3 sequence (DNA): TGTGCCAGCAGCTCCGGGATAAGGACACCCCTCCACTTT. Translation: CASSSGIRTPLHF.